This T cell receptor (beta chain) was identified during a study of shared clonotypes between healthy human individuals (TCRdb year 2020). At the level of the whole study: The cohort included three men and a couple of women between 18 and 49 years of age. For each donor, CD4 naive and CD4 memory were each run on three plates, CD8 naive on two plates, and CD8 memory on one plate. To estimate repertoire size and how much clonotypes are shared between individuals, the study performed deep sequencing of blood TCR repertoires from a handful of healthy adults. Different laboratories and diverse techniques were used to prepare libraries and sequence TCR repertoires, to increase sequencing depth and limit assay-specific biases. Between about 0.8 and 9 billion PBMCs per donor were obtained by leukapheresis. Overall results and qualifications from the work: Sampling was restricted to blood, and TCR repertoires in tissue are likely to differ from TCR repertoires in blood. Because the study included only a small number of donors, the genetic and exposure-history diversity represented was limited. Across a handful of donors, around 5% of naive CD4, 3.5% of naive CD8, 2.3% of memory CD4, and 0.3% to 0.45% of memory CD8 clonotypes were shared. Rarefaction of sorted-subset datasets indicated incomplete sequencing despite the large sequencing depth. Based on pairwise subsampling, the degree of clonotype sharing among donors was expected to be affected by sequencing depth. Clonotypes shared by all four sorted-subset donors showed higher generation probabilities than non-shared clonotypes. Larger estimated clonotype richness was generally found for naive subsets than for memory subsets.

Donors were healthy HIV-negative adults with no recently reported acute infections or vaccinations. Every donor was a Caucasian adult residing in Nashville, Tennessee, USA. Magnetic negative selection was used to enrich CD4+ T cells, after which naive cells were positively selected on CD45RA and the negative fraction became the memory subset. Blood was collected by leukapheresis, and PBMCs were isolated by Ficoll-Histopaque density gradient centrifugation and then cryopreserved in liquid nitrogen vapor phase. Analytical flow cytometry was used to check the purity and quantity of every magnetically sorted T cell population. Genomic DNA was isolated from each sorted fraction and quantified by UV absorbance on a Nanodrop 2000c. Using the deep immunoSEQ assay, multiplex PCR amplified TCR CDR3 regions from genomic DNA. Extracted genomic DNA from each cell subset was distributed evenly across all wells of several immunoSEQ 96-well plates, and each plate was treated as a replicate. For sorted subsets, each replicate PCR was loaded with roughly 0.2 ug genomic DNA, equivalent to about 30,000 T cell genomes. Purified libraries were quantified with a Qubit 3.0 fluorometer, sized on a Bioanalyzer 2100, and re-quantified with the KAPA Library Quantification kit. A separate single-read 150-cycle Illumina NextSeq 550 flow cell was used to sequence each immunoSEQ 96-well plate. On the study's bioinformatics: Because the immunoSEQ output held only junctional sequences and lacked quality scores, the filtering could not match the filtering applied to full-length reads. Sequences were annotated with PyIR, a Python wrapper for IgBLAST v1.9, and V/J genes and CDR3 were assigned using IMGT germline references. Reads with weak V/J assignments (E-value above 1e-6), missing CDR3, stop codons, out-of-frame junctions, or ambiguous translated residues were removed. V3J clonotypes were defined by identical inferred V gene, J gene, and CDR3 amino acid sequence. The percentage overlap between two repertoires was calculated by dividing the number of shared unique clonotypes by the size of the smaller repertoire. Richness of each repertoire was evaluated using RTK rarefaction, the Chao1 estimator, and Recon v2.1 estimates of unobserved clonotypes. For all TCRbeta clonotypes obtained by the gDNA method from several donors, generation probabilities were computed with OLGA. TCRdb's version of the immuneACCESS table is confined to in-frame rearrangements and falls short of the full clone set. An unresolved V gene accounts for under half of the shortfall where checked; the remainder is of unknown origin. V, J and clone size were drawn from that table, and D and trimming were deduced from the DNA. The sample data list over 2 million clones, and 85% to 95% of these were observed just once. Around 0.13% of the sample belongs to the ten largest clones.

CDR1 and CDR2 (SGHDT, YYEEEE) derive from the germline V gene. The CDR3, from cysteine to phenylalanine, totals 14 residues. Kept here is only the CDR3 DNA, which spans 42 bases and is read in frame from base 1. Clipping removes 3 bases from V and 2 bases from J, with 2 as the unmatched junction base count. On this clone: Its binding antigen is unknown. Base-call qualities are not available, and no considerably larger clone is one nucleotide away.

The specimen sequenced was naive CD4+ T cells sorted from blood. The cell subset or site label on this specimen signifies: CD45RA+ positively selected. The sequence was obtained from a man younger than 35 in good health. Recombination joined TRBV5-6 with TRBJ1-3; a stretch of 7 junction bases matches TRBD1. The nucleotides read TGTGCCAGCAGCTCTACAGGGGCTGGAAACACCATATATTTT. It specifies CASSSTGAGNTIYF.